This T cell receptor beta chain was observed in a study of cytomegalovirus exposure and HLA in healthy donors. Across the whole study: Approximately 200 million T cells yielded around 120 million unique TCR beta sequences in earlier analysis. Findings and limits, study-wide: Roughly even sequencing depth across donors was the assumption behind the presence/absence analyses. Association of a missense DCLRE1C variant with TCR beta V- and J-gene trimming was reported in a later analysis.

PCR amplification relied on 60 Vbeta primers (plus 13 Jbeta primers). Sequenced by immunoSEQ multiplex PCR; TCRdb stores in-frame clones only, minus some. The sample yields over 50,000 clones, 75% to 85% seen once. Germline values: CDR1 SSHAT, CDR2 FNYEAQ (reference sequence). The CDR3 has 14 amino acids. As for this clone: Its antigen is not known. One end of the junction fails to match germline, which may point to a read error.

This TCR was sampled from a man in his fifties in good health and CMV-seropositive. V usage is TRBV7-7 and J usage is TRBJ2-3, with D perhaps matching TRBD2 (6 bases). Sequencing input: PBMCs. CDR3 coding DNA: TGTGCTAGCAGCCCTAGCGCGGTCACAGATACGCAGTATTTT. It encodes CASSPSAVTDTQYF.